This TCR beta chain was obtained from a study of shared clonotypes between healthy human individuals. Germline assignment: CDR1 WNHNN and CDR2 SYGVQD (reference sequence). The CDR3 consists of 13 residues. V was cut by 6 bases and J by 0 bases, with 8 bases left in between. Libraries were prepared by immunoSEQ multiplex PCR; TCRdb keeps only in-frame clonotypes and omits some of them. The table includes 2 million to 2.5 million clones, approximately 95% detected once. Cells designated naive CD8 were CD45RO-negative and were positively selected for CCR7, with terminally differentiated effector memory CD45RA+ cells excluded. All donors qualified as healthy HIV-negative adults and had experienced no recent acute infections or vaccinations. Every donor was a Caucasian adult from Nashville, Tennessee. Whole-study findings and limits: Generation probabilities of non-shared clonotypes were lower (relative to those shared by all four donors).

Concerning this clone itself: Its antigen remains unknown. Other nucleotide sequences from this sample produce the same CDR3.

The clonotype comes from a man younger than 35 in good health. The genes are TRBV10-1 and TRBJ1-1, with no clear D. The sample consisted of naive CD8+ T cells sorted from blood. As DNA, the CDR3 is TGCGCCAGCAGGGACGGTCTGAACACTGAAGCTTTCTTT. This translates into CASRDGLNTEAFF.